Detailed here is one T cell receptor beta chain. What it binds is unknown. CDR3 length: 14 residues. The V gene's germline CDR1 is MNHNS and CDR2 SASEGT. The V and J ends lost 6 bases and 5 bases respectively, with 14 bases between them. The record originates from a study of breast tumors, draining lymph nodes, adjacent tissues. Breast cancer patients provided tissue from their axillary draining lymph nodes. In TCRdb, the multiplex PCR reads were re-called with MiXCR into one record per CDR3 protein. The data contain approximately 150,000 distinct CDR3 sequences, 25% to 40% of them singletons. Study-wide points: That most tumor T cells come from lymph nodes remained unproven. Tumor TCR diversity was below lymph nodes but above nontumor tissue. Findings are consistent with lymph node origin and intratumoral expansion of most tumor T cells.

The chain uses TRBV6-1 and TRBJ2-1; the D gene is possibly TRBD1 (6 bases). The sequence was collected from a female donor with breast cancer. Some clones in this sample may be carry-over from other donors' samples. The sample consisted of axillary lymph node tissue. This chain's CDR3 is CASRETGPHNEQFF. CDR3 sequence (DNA): TGTGCCAGCAGGGAGACAGGACCCCACAATGAGCAGTTCTTC.